Presented here are 11 T cell receptor beta chains from one specimen sequenced in a study of graft-versus-host responses after intestinal transplantation. Only in-frame clones appear in the TCRdb table, and some are missing; sequencing was by immunoSEQ multiplex PCR. Counted here are some 130,000 clones, roughly 95% occurring once; the ten biggest clones make up around 3%. These receptors lack a known antigen. Sequences were derived from unstimulated CD8+ T cells sorted from spleen or lymph node cells, sampled before intestinal transplant. The receptors stem from a human donor who received an intestinal transplant.

The chain recombines TRBV4-1 with TRBJ2-1; 7 positions match TRBD2. Germline trimming cut 3 bases from V and 3 bases from J; bases unmatched to any gene: 11. The CDR3 totals 17 residues. Germline CDR1 is MGHRA and CDR2 is YSYEKL. CDR3 coding DNA: TGCGCCAGCAGCCAGACCTCGGGTAGCGGGCGCTACAATGAGCAGTTCTTC. Protein product: CASSQTSGSGRYNEQFF.

The chain has TRBV4-3 and TRBJ1-2; D unresolved. The V and J ends lost 0 bases and 6 bases respectively, with 8 bases between them. Germline V gene lookup returns CDR1 LGHNA and CDR2 YSLEER. This CDR3 comprises 13 residues. CDR3 nucleotide sequence: TGCGCCAGCAGCCAAGATAGGCTGGATGGCTACACCTTC. Encoded protein: CASSQDRLDGYTF.

The chain has TRBV28 and TRBJ2-4; 8 bases match TRBD1. CDR3 size: 15 residues. V dropped 6 bases and J dropped 0; count of bases not matched to a gene: 4. CDR1 MDHEN and CDR2 SYDVKM come from the germline V gene. CDR3 DNA: TGTGCCAGCAGAGAGACAGGGGAAGCCAAAAACATTCAGTACTTC. It codes for CASRETGEAKNIQYF.

The chain carries TRBV13 and TRBJ1-5, with a weak D call TRBD1 (6 bases). V lost 6 bases to trimming and J lost 8 bases, with 17 bases between them. This CDR3 has 14 residues. The germline V gene encodes CDR1 PRHDT and CDR2 FYEKMQ (reference sequence). The CDR3 region has the DNA TGTGCCAGCAGTCGAGGGGGGATGTCTAAGCCCCAGCATTTT. Residues: CASSRGGMSKPQHF.

The chain recombines TRBV27 with TRBJ2-2; 7 bases are a match to TRBD2. The length of the CDR3 is 16 residues. Germline CDR1 and CDR2: MNHEY and SMNVEV (reference sequence). With 6 bases clipped from V and 0 bases from J, the junction kept 7 bases outside the gene matches. CDR3 sequence: CASSLSGISNTGELFF. The CDR3 nucleotides read TGTGCCAGCAGCCTCAGCGGGATATCGAACACCGGGGAGCTGTTTTTT.

In DNA, the CDR3 is TGTGCCAGCAGCTCCACCGGGACAGGAGGAAACACCATATATTTT. Translated: CASSSTGTGGNTIYF. The rearrangement joins TRBV7-3 to TRBJ1-3; 8 bases match TRBD1. The trim removed 4 bases at V and 4 bases at J, leaving 6 bases unmatched. There are 15 residues in the CDR3. In germline, CDR1 is SGHTA, CDR2 FQGTGA.

This clone was found once. The rearrangement links TRBV28 to TRBJ1-1, with a weak D call TRBD1 (5 bases). The germline V and J ends were trimmed by 6 bases and 1 base, with 9 bases remaining between them. The CDR3 is made up of 13 amino acids. Germline CDR1 MDHEN, CDR2 SYDVKM. The CDR3 protein is CASSPGRNTEAFF. Written as DNA, the CDR3 is TGTGCCAGCAGCCCAGGGAGGAACACTGAAGCTTTCTTT.

This chain connects TRBV7-9 to TRBJ1-1; D unclear. The CDR3 is made up of 13 amino acids. Trimming shortened V by 5 bases and J by 6 bases, and 13 bases separated the two germline ends. Germline CDR1 and CDR2: SEHNR and FQNEAQ (reference sequence). CDR3 in amino acids: CASSNRAFAEAFF. CDR3 in DNA: TGTGCCAGCAGCAATAGGGCATTCGCTGAAGCTTTCTTT.

In its sample, this clone was seen once. The chain links TRBV28 to TRBJ2-2; D may be TRBD2 (5 bases). Germline CDR1 MDHEN, CDR2 SYDVKM. V lost 10 bases and J lost 7, with 25 bases in between. This CDR3 is built from 16 residues. Here the CDR3 DNA reads TGTGCCACCAATCGTGTGTTGGGATCGGAGGACGGGGAGCTGTTTTTT. This sequence encodes CATNRVLGSEDGELFF.

This sequence joins TRBV5-1 and TRBJ2-7; D is ambiguous. The V and J ends lost 4 bases and 5 bases respectively, with 10 bases between them. Germline V gene data show CDR1 as SGHRS and CDR2 as YFSETQ. CDR3 length: 12 residues. The CDR3 loop is CASSQSRHEQYF. In DNA, the CDR3 is TGCGCCAGCAGCCAAAGCCGCCACGAGCAGTACTTC.

This clone has just a few counts. One base separates it from a far larger clone, so it is likely a read error. The sample contains more than one DNA sequence encoding this CDR3. The V call is TRBV5-8, the J call TRBJ1-1; D may be TRBD1 (5 bases). CDR3 length equals 12 residues. Germline CDR1 reads SGHTS; CDR2 reads YDEGEE. V was trimmed by 1 base and J by 5 bases, leaving 6 bases between them. This chain's CDR3 is CASSLRGTEAFF. CDR3 bases: TGTGCCAGCAGCTTGCGGGGGACTGAAGCTTTCTTT.